A selection of T cell receptor beta chains follows, all from one sample in a study of brain metastases from non-small cell lung cancer. The repertoire was sequenced with immunoSEQ multiplex PCR; TCRdb's copy has only in-frame clones and lacks some. The sample has over 300 clones; 75% to 90% are singletons. Sequenced material: tissue from a brain metastasis. The source is a donor at least 40 years old with non-small cell lung cancer. The CDR3 runs from the conserved cysteine through the conserved F or W. A D gene is named only where the DNA matches it firmly. For some rows the clone size is stated as once, few or many, or as a class when expanded; others skip it.

j_call clone_size d_call v_call cdr3_length cdr3_nt cdr3_aa
TRBJ2-1 NA NA TRBV30 11 TGTGCCTGGAGTGTGTCGGGGGATCAGTTCTTC CAWSVSGDQFF
TRBJ2-3 NA NA TRBV11-3 14 TGTGCCAGCAGCTTAGCGGGAGCGGCAGATACGCAGTATTTT CASSLAGAADTQYF
TRBJ2-3 NA TRBD2 TRBV19 16 TGTGCCAGTAGTATTGGACTAGCGGCTAGCACAGATACGCAGTATTTT CASSIGLAASTDTQYF
TRBJ1-1 NA NA TRBV9 14 TGTGCCAGCAGCGTAACCGGAGCTCGCACTGAAGCTTTCTTT CASSVTGARTEAFF
TRBJ2-2 NA NA TRBV7-3 14 TGTGCCAGCAGCTCATCCCAGGCGAACAGGGAGCTGTTTTTT CASSSSQANRELFF
TRBJ1-1 NA NA TRBV10-2 13 TGCGCCACACACCCGACAGGCGGAACTGAAGCTTTCTTT CATHPTGGTEAFF
TRBJ1-3 NA TRBD1 TRBV9 15 TGTGCCAGCAGCGTTACAGGGGAGGGAGGAAACACCATATATTTT CASSVTGEGGNTIYF
TRBJ1-1 NA NA TRBV7-2 16 TGTGCCAGCAGCTTACGGATGAGGCCCATGAACACTGAAGCTTTCTTT CASSLRMRPMNTEAFF
TRBJ2-1 NA NA TRBV27 15 TGTGCCAGTAACTCGGGGGGCCCCTCCTACAATGAGCAGTTCTTC CASNSGGPSYNEQFF
TRBJ1-2 NA NA TRBV30 12 TGTGCCTGGGAAGGTGAAGGATATGGCTACACCTTC CAWEGEGYGYTF
TRBJ2-3 few TRBD2 TRBV27 14 TGTGCCAGTTCCTGGGGGGGACGCACAGATACGCAGTATTTT CASSWGGRTDTQYF
TRBJ2-1 NA TRBD1 TRBV9 15 TGTGCCAGCAGCGTATCAGGGGGAGTTGAAGCTGAGCAGTTCTTC CASSVSGGVEAEQFF
TRBJ2-5 NA TRBD2 TRBV4-3 16 TGCGCCAGCAGCCAAGATTCGGGGGGGAGTAGCGAGACCCAGTACTTC CASSQDSGGSSETQYF
TRBJ2-2 NA NA TRBV9 14 TGTGCCAGCAGGGGGCCGGGCGACACCGGGGAGCTGTTTTTT CASRGPGDTGELFF
TRBJ2-6 NA NA TRBV1 18 TGCACCAGCAGTAGTCGATGTTTGTGCACAAAGTCGGCCAACGTCCTGACTTTC CTSSSRCLCTKSANVLTF
TRBJ2-5 NA NA TRBV7-6 16 TGTGCCAGCAGCTCGACTAGCCGGGACACCCAAGAGACCCAGTACTTC CASSSTSRDTQETQYF
TRBJ1-5 NA NA TRBV6-5 15 TGTGCCAGCAGGTCGACCAGCGATAGCAATCAGCCCCAGCATTTT CASRSTSDSNQPQHF
TRBJ2-7 NA NA TRBV5-1 13 TGCGCCAGCAGCTTGGAAGGGATCTACGAGCAGTACTTC CASSLEGIYEQYF
TRBJ2-7 once NA TRBV7-9 14 TGTGCCAGCAGCTCGACTCAGGAGGCCCACGAGCAGTACTTC CASSSTQEAHEQYF
TRBJ1-4 NA NA TRBV18 15 TGTGCCAGCTCACCCAGAGGAGGGACTAATGAAAAACTGTTTTTT CASSPRGGTNEKLFF
TRBJ2-7 NA NA TRBV10-3 15 TGTGCCATCAGTGAGATAAAGGGACTCTCCTACGAGCAGTACTTC CAISEIKGLSYEQYF
TRBJ2-2 NA NA TRBV3-1/TRBV3-2 12 TGTGCCAGCAGCCTAACGACCGGGGAGCTGTTTTTT CASSLTTGELFF
TRBJ1-2 NA NA TRBV29-1 12 TGCAGCGTTGATTCAGGACCTTATGGCTACACCTTC CSVDSGPYGYTF
TRBJ1-5 once NA TRBV19 13 TGTGCCACCGCACGGGGGGGCAATCAGCCCCAGCATTTT CATARGGNQPQHF
TRBJ2-6 NA NA TRBV7-7 18 TGTGCCAGCAGCCGTACGCTTAAGTGCCCAAAGTCGGGCCAACTCCTGACTTTC CASSRTLKCPKSGQLLTF
TRBJ1-5 NA NA TRBV19 12 TGTGCCTCCCAAGATAGCAATCAGCCCCAGCATTTT CASQDSNQPQHF
TRBJ2-5 few NA TRBV5-6 13 TGTGCCAGCAGCCGGGATTTCGGGGAGACCCAGTACTTC CASSRDFGETQYF
TRBJ2-1 NA NA TRBV9 15 TGTGCCAGCAGCGTAGGTGATAACGTTTACAATGAGCAGTTCTTC CASSVGDNVYNEQFF
TRBJ2-5 NA NA TRBV5-1 13 TGCGCCAGCAGCGTCGTGGTACAAGAGACCCAGTACTTC CASSVVVQETQYF
TRBJ1-6 NA NA TRBV18 15 TGTGCCAGCTCACCACAGGACAACTATAATTCACCCCTCCACTTT CASSPQDNYNSPLHF
TRBJ1-1 NA NA TRBV19 15 TGTGCCAGTAGTATGCCGCTCCGGGTGAACACTGAAGCTTTCTTT CASSMPLRVNTEAFF
TRBJ2-1 NA TRBD2 TRBV7-9 17 TGTGCCAGCAGCCCAAGGGCTAGCGGACCCATCGCAAATGAGCAGTTCTTC CASSPRASGPIANEQFF
TRBJ1-2 once NA TRBV13 16 TGTGCCAGCAGCGGGCCGCGGGTTGGGGCCAATGGTGGCTACACCTTC CASSGPRVGANGGYTF
TRBJ2-7 NA NA TRBV5-6 15 TGTGCCAGCAGCTTGGCAGGGTCCCTCTCCTACGAGCAGTACTTC CASSLAGSLSYEQYF
TRBJ1-5 NA NA TRBV9 15 TGTGCCAGCAGCGTAGGGGACATTAGCAATCAGCCCCAGCATTTT CASSVGDISNQPQHF
TRBJ2-3 NA NA TRBV11-1 15 TGTGCCAGCAGCTTAGCGGGGCCCCAGGCAGATACGCAGTATTTT CASSLAGPQADTQYF
TRBJ2-4 NA NA TRBV13 16 TGTGCCAGCAGCTTAGCCTTACCCGGGCCGGTGGACATTCAGTACTTC CASSLALPGPVDIQYF
TRBJ1-6 NA NA TRBV7-2 13 TGTGCCAGCAGCTTAGAAATGAGTTCACCCCTCCACTTT CASSLEMSSPLHF
TRBJ2-1 NA NA TRBV7-8 15 TGTGCCAGCAGCTCTTTTACCGACCCCTACAATGAGCAGTTCTTC CASSSFTDPYNEQFF
TRBJ2-5 NA TRBD1 TRBV7-2 15 TGTGCCAGCAGTCCTACAGGGGGTAAACAAGAGACCCAGTACTTC CASSPTGGKQETQYF
TRBJ2-6 once NA TRBV15 18 TGTGCCACCAGCCTACTAGGAAGGTGGACAAAGTCGGGCAACGTCCTGACTTTC CATSLLGRWTKSGNVLTF
TRBJ2-7 few TRBD1 TRBV7-9 14 TGTGCCAGCAGCTCGACTCAGGGGGCCCACGAGCAGTACTTC CASSSTQGAHEQYF
TRBJ2-7 once NA TRBV12-3/TRBV12-4 13 TGTGCCAGCAGTTTAGAAGGGATCCCTGAGCAGTACTTC CASSLEGIPEQYF
TRBJ1-2 few NA TRBV4-1 15 TGCGCCAGCAGCCAAGTCAGGGAGAAAAACTATGGCTACACCTTC CASSQVREKNYGYTF
TRBJ1-6 few NA TRBV13 12 TGTGCCAGCAGTCGGGGGAATTCACCCCTCCACTTT CASSRGNSPLHF
TRBJ1-3 NA NA TRBV5-1 18 TGCGCCAGCAGCTTGACCGACCTGGGGACCAGCTCTGGAAACACCATATATTTT CASSLTDLGTSSGNTIYF
TRBJ2-3 hyperexpanded TRBD2 TRBV4-3 16 TGCGCCAGCAGCCAAGGGGTAGCGGGGGGTGGAGATACGCAGTATTTT CASSQGVAGGGDTQYF
TRBJ2-4 NA TRBD2 TRBV6-5 15 TGTGCCAGCAGCCCACCACCCGGGCGGGGGAACATTCAGTACTTC CASSPPPGRGNIQYF
TRBJ2-5 NA TRBD2 TRBV19 14 TGTGCCAGTAGTGCCCCCGGGACTAGGGGCACCCAGTACTTC CASSAPGTRGTQYF
TRBJ2-5 NA NA TRBV9 16 TGTGCCAGCAGCCCTCGGACGGATCCACGGGGGGAGACCCAGTACTTC CASSPRTDPRGETQYF
TRBJ1-5 NA NA TRBV28 15 TGTGCCAGCAGTTCCCAGGTGGGGAGCAATCAGCCCCAGCATTTT CASSSQVGSNQPQHF
TRBJ1-5 NA NA TRBV4-3 16 TGCGCCAGCAGCCAAGATGCAGGGGAGGGGAATCAGCCCCAGCATTTT CASSQDAGEGNQPQHF
TRBJ2-3 NA TRBD2 TRBV19 15 TGTGCCAGTAGCCCTCTAGCGGGACGGGCGGATACGCAGTATTTT CASSPLAGRADTQYF
TRBJ2-1 NA NA TRBV7-9 14 TGTGCCAGCAGCTTAGGTTTCGTCTACAATGAGCAGTTCTTC CASSLGFVYNEQFF
TRBJ2-1 NA NA TRBV30 11 TGTGCCTGGAGTAAAGACTATGAGCAGTTCTTC CAWSKDYEQFF